Presented here are 29 T cell receptor beta chains from one specimen sequenced in a study of cytomegalovirus exposure and HLA in healthy donors. Generated by immunoSEQ multiplex PCR, the TCRdb table keeps only in-frame clones and is missing some. Here the sample spans fewer than 400,000 clones, 86% being singletons. Input material: PBMCs. All receptors derive from a woman in her late teens or twenties in good health and CMV-seronegative.

CDR3 nucleotide sequence: TGCGCCAGCAGCCAAGACTCTACCTTCCCCTACGAGCAGTACTTC. It specifies CASSQDSTFPYEQYF. The rearrangement links TRBV4-3 to TRBJ2-7; D remains unclear. This CDR3 comprises 15 residues. Trimming removed 0 bases at V and 2 bases at J, with 11 bases between. Germline loops: CDR1 LGHNA, CDR2 YSLEER.

The chain links TRBV5-1 to TRBJ2-6; tentative D call: TRBD1 (5 bases). V shed 2 bases and J shed 4 bases, with 16 bases lying between them. The CDR3 totals 17 residues. Germline CDR1 reads SGHRS; CDR2 reads YFSETQ. CDR3: CASSLLQVGRGANVLTF. The CDR3 nucleotides read TGCGCCAGCAGCTTATTACAGGTGGGCCGGGGGGCCAACGTCCTGACTTTC.

This chain uses TRBV27 with TRBJ2-5; 13 positions match TRBD2. V lost 6 bases to trimming and J lost 4 bases; unmatched junction nucleotides: 5. The CDR3 length is 15 residues. Germline lookup yields CDR1 MNHEY and CDR2 SMNVEV (reference sequence). The CDR3: CASSGGLAGTETQYF. The CDR3 nucleotides are TGTGCCAGCAGCGGGGGACTAGCGGGAACAGAGACCCAGTACTTC.

The chain uses TRBV6-5 and TRBJ1-4; no clear D gene. V lost 2 bases and J 8 bases, leaving 12 bases between the germline ends. The CDR3 sequence is 14 residues long. Germline V CDR1 and CDR2: MNHEY, SVGAGI. CDR3 protein: CASSYAGSLEKLFF. CDR3 sequence (DNA): TGTGCCAGCAGTTACGCGGGCAGTCTGGAAAAACTGTTTTTT.

This chain uses TRBV7-3 with TRBJ2-7; 11 bases agree with TRBD2. This CDR3 has 15 residues. Per the germline V gene, CDR1 is SGHTA and CDR2 is FQGTGA. The V and J ends lost 2 bases and 5 bases, in that order; junction bases with no gene match: 5. CDR3 sequence: CASSLDTSGSHEQYF. CDR3 DNA sequence: TGTGCCAGCAGCTTAGATACTAGCGGGAGCCACGAGCAGTACTTC.

The CDR3 nucleotides are TGCGCCAGCAGCTTGGCCCCCGGTACCCAGAACACTGAAGCTTTCTTT. Its protein is CASSLAPGTQNTEAFF. The V gene is TRBV5-1, the J gene TRBJ1-1; the D is unclear. This CDR3 region has 16 residues. V was cut by 0 bases and J by 1 base, with 13 bases left in between. Per the germline V gene, CDR1 is SGHRS and CDR2 is YFSETQ.

The V call is TRBV9, the J call TRBJ2-2; 9 bases fit TRBD2. V dropped 5 bases and J dropped 3; count of bases not matched to a gene: 14. The CDR3 is 18 residues long. From germline, CDR1 is SGDLS and CDR2 YYNGEE. CDR3 in amino acids: CASSVSLAGNLDTGELFF. The CDR3 DNA sequence: TGTGCCAGCAGTGTAAGCCTAGCGGGAAATTTGGACACCGGGGAGCTGTTTTTT. Together with reference TRBV9 and TRBJ2-2, the CDR3 gives the full variable domain: DSGVTQTPKHLITATGQRVTLRCSPRSGDLSVYWYQQSLDQGLQFLIQYYNGEERAKGNILERFSAQQFPDLHSELNLSSLELGDSALYFCASSVSLAGNLDTGELFFGEGSRLTVL.

V and J are TRBV27 and TRBJ2-4; no definite D call. CDR1 MNHEY and CDR2 SMNVEV come from the germline V gene (reference sequence). The CDR3 runs to 16 residues. The germline V and J ends were trimmed by 1 base and 4 bases, with 14 bases remaining between them. CDR3 sequence: CASSLYPSGVKNIQYF. The CDR3 DNA follows: TGTGCCAGCAGTTTATACCCGTCCGGAGTTAAAAACATTCAGTACTTC.

CDR3 region: CASSHGGSSYNEQFF. CDR3 in DNA: TGTGCCAGTAGTCACGGTGGGAGCTCCTACAATGAGCAGTTCTTC. This chain connects TRBV19 to TRBJ2-1; TRBD2 might be the D (5 bases). This CDR3 comprises 15 residues. The germline V and J ends were trimmed by 5 bases and 0 bases, with 11 bases remaining between them. Germline V gives CDR1 LNHDA, CDR2 SQIVND (reference sequence).

Notes on this clone: This same CDR3 is encoded by further DNA sequences in the sample. The rearrangement uses TRBV19 and TRBJ2-5; D is unclear. The V and J ends lost 6 bases and 4 bases respectively, with 9 bases between them. The germline V gene encodes CDR1 LNHDA and CDR2 SQIVND (reference sequence). CDR3 length: 12 residues. CDR3 nucleotides: TGTGCCAGTAGCACACCGGGAGAGACCCAGTACTTC. Translated: CASSTPGETQYF.

The rearrangement uses TRBV28 and TRBJ2-7; 8 nucleotides agree with TRBD2. The CDR3 is made up of 13 amino acids. The germline V gene has CDR1 MDHEN and CDR2 SYDVKM. The V gene end was trimmed by 5 bases and the J gene end by 7 bases; junction bases not matched to a gene: 7. This chain's CDR3 is CASSPGLAREQYF. In nucleotides, the CDR3 is TGTGCCAGCAGTCCCGGACTAGCACGGGAGCAGTACTTC.

The CDR3 DNA sequence: TGTGCCTGGAGTCCCCCGTACGGGGGGGGAAATGAGCAGTTCTTC. It translates to CAWSPPYGGGNEQFF. V gene TRBV30 combines with J gene TRBJ2-1, with 8 bases aligning to TRBD2. The germline gives CDR1 GTSNPN, CDR2 SVGIG (reference sequence). The J segment lost 7 bases and the V segment lost 2 bases, leaving 10 bases of the junction unmatched. The CDR3 loop spans 15 amino acids.

The chain uses TRBV29-1 and TRBJ2-7; D remains ambiguous. Looked up from germline, CDR1 is SQVTM and CDR2 is ANQGSEA. V lost 5 bases to trimming and J lost 4 bases, with 9 bases between them. The CDR3 covers 11 residues. The CDR3 DNA follows: TGCAGCGTTACCGCGGCGTACGAGCAGTACTTC. It codes for CSVTAAYEQYF.

The chain is built from TRBV2 and TRBJ1-2; TRBD1 aligns across 11 bases. Trimming removed 2 bases from V and 8 bases from J; junction bases left unmatched: 19. The V gene's germline CDR1 is SNHLY and CDR2 FYNNEI. This CDR3 is built from 19 residues. This CDR3 reads CASSEPQDGIRTGGLGYTF. CDR3 in DNA: TGTGCCAGCAGTGAACCGCAGGATGGGATACGGACAGGGGGCCTGGGCTACACCTTC.

The count of this clone is one. This chain links TRBV4-1 with TRBJ2-3, with a possible D match to TRBD1 (7 bases). The CDR3 extends over 15 amino acids. Germline assignment: CDR1 MGHRA and CDR2 YSYEKL. With 1 base removed from V and 6 bases from J, the gap between germline ends came to 14 bases. This CDR3 is CASSQVQGEADTQYF. CDR3 sequence (DNA): TGCGCCAGCAGCCAAGTCCAGGGGGAGGCCGATACGCAGTATTTT.

The V call is TRBV27, the J call TRBJ2-3; D remains ambiguous. Germline CDR1 reads MNHEY; CDR2 reads SMNVEV (reference sequence). The CDR3 is made up of 12 amino acids. With 2 bases removed from V and 3 bases from J, the gap between germline ends came to 3 bases. The CDR3 reads CASSLQTDTQYF. The CDR3, as DNA: TGTGCCAGCAGTTTACAAACAGATACGCAGTATTTT.

Here the CDR3 DNA reads TGTGCCAGTAGCCTTACAGAGTTCTACGAGCAGTACTTC. It encodes CASSLTEFYEQYF. The V and J genes are TRBV19 and TRBJ2-7, with D uncertain. Trimming left V 6 bases short and J 3 bases short, with 12 bases between. Looked up from germline, CDR1 is LNHDA and CDR2 is SQIVND (reference sequence). The CDR3 loop spans 13 amino acids.

This CDR3 reads CASSLGQGDEKLFF. CDR3 coding DNA: TGTGCCAGCAGCTTAGGACAGGGAGATGAAAAACTGTTTTTT. J is TRBJ1-4 and V is TRBV7-9, with 7 bases matching TRBD1. With 1 base clipped from V and 6 bases from J, the junction kept 2 bases outside the gene matches. Germline V gene sequence: CDR1 SEHNR, CDR2 FQNEAQ (reference sequence). The CDR3 length is 14 residues.

In the case of this clone: Additional DNA sequences in this sample encode the identical CDR3. This chain uses TRBV9 with TRBJ2-7; possible D gene TRBD2, 5 bases. The V gene's germline CDR1 is SGDLS and CDR2 YYNGEE. There are 12 residues in the CDR3. Between the trimmed V and J ends, which lost 3 bases and 4 bases, there was a span of 8 bases. CDR3 protein: CASSGTSYEQYF. CDR3 DNA: TGTGCCAGCAGCGGGACTTCGTACGAGCAGTACTTC.

The chain uses TRBV5-4 and TRBJ2-7; no clear D gene. This CDR3 is 12 amino acids long. Germline values: CDR1 SGHNT, CDR2 YYREEE (reference sequence). The ends were cut back, 1 base at V and 6 bases at J, with 8 bases in the middle. CDR3: CASSLPVSEQYF. CDR3 in DNA: TGTGCCAGCAGCTTGCCAGTCTCCGAGCAGTACTTC.

A single count supports this clone. V usage is TRBV28 and J usage is TRBJ1-5; possible D gene TRBD1, 5 bases. The V gene lost 2 bases and the J gene lost 4 bases, with 12 bases spanning the gap. Germline V lookup: CDR1 MDHEN, CDR2 SYDVKM. This CDR3 is 15 amino acids long. The CDR3 here is CASSLGGTVNQPQHF. CDR3 DNA sequence: TGTGCCAGCAGTTTAGGAGGGACGGTTAATCAGCCCCAGCATTTT.

V and J are TRBV27 and TRBJ2-1; D remains unclear. CDR3 length: 16 residues. Germline CDR1 and CDR2: MNHEY and SMNVEV (reference sequence). V was cut by 3 bases and J by 7 bases, with 19 bases left in between. The CDR3 region is CASSFILSEMRNEQFF. The CDR3 region has the DNA TGTGCCAGCAGTTTCATTCTGTCGGAGATGAGGAATGAGCAGTTCTTC.

The rearrangement joins TRBV7-3 to TRBJ2-1; 8 positions match TRBD2. The germline gives CDR1 SGHTA, CDR2 FQGTGA. The CDR3 length is 17 residues. The J segment lost 5 bases and the V segment lost 5 bases, leaving 14 bases of the junction unmatched. The DNA of the CDR3 is TGTGCCAGCAGCCCGTCGCGGGGGGCTAGCGGAAACAATGAGCAGTTCTTC. Its translation: CASSPSRGASGNNEQFF.

The chain carries TRBV28 and TRBJ1-3; 9 bases align to TRBD1. The V gene end was trimmed by 6 bases and the J gene end by 4 bases; junction bases not matched to a gene: 10. The CDR3 loop spans 16 amino acids. CDR1 is MDHEN and CDR2 is SYDVKM in the germline V gene. The DNA of the CDR3 is TGTGCCAGCAGAACGGGACAGGGTGCGACAGGAAACACCATATATTTT. Its protein is CASRTGQGATGNTIYF. The full variable domain, its missing parts supplied by reference TRBV28 and TRBJ1-3, is DVKVTQSSRYLVKRTGEKVFLECVQDMDHENMFWYRQDPGLGLRLIYFSYDVKMKEKGDIPEGYSVSREKKERFSLILESASTNQTSMYLCASRTGQGATGNTIYFGEGSWLTVV.

The V and J genes are TRBV27 and TRBJ2-1, with 7 positions matching TRBD2. Trimming at V came to 2 bases and at J to 0 bases, leaving 7 bases not matched to a gene. The CDR3 totals 17 residues. In germline, CDR1 is MNHEY, CDR2 SMNVEV (reference sequence). The CDR3 DNA reads TGTGCCAGCAGTTTAAGATTGGGACTAAACTCCTACAATGAGCAGTTCTTC. Translation: CASSLRLGLNSYNEQFF.

The V gene is TRBV5-1, the J gene TRBJ2-3; 7 bases are shared with TRBD2. Unmatched junction bases numbered 13, after V lost 6 bases and J lost 3 bases. Looked up from germline, CDR1 is SGHRS and CDR2 is YFSETQ. The CDR3 is 16 residues long. The CDR3, as DNA: TGCGCCAGCACCCTGGGGGGGGACTTAACGACAGATACGCAGTATTTT. Protein sequence: CASTLGGDLTTDTQYF.

This clone occurred a few times. The chain is built from TRBV27 and TRBJ2-5; D may be TRBD1 (6 bases). Germline values: CDR1 MNHEY, CDR2 SMNVEV (reference sequence). The V end lost 9 bases, the J end lost 5 bases, and 19 bases lay between the germline ends. CDR3 size: 14 residues. The CDR3 DNA is TGTGCCAGTTCCCAGGGGAATTCCCTGGAGACCCAGTACTTC. This gives the protein CASSQGNSLETQYF.

V is TRBV6-5 and J is TRBJ2-7, with TRBD1 identical over 9 bases. V lost 4 bases, J lost 9 bases, and 13 bases stayed unmatched. Germline assignment: CDR1 MNHEY and CDR2 SVGAGI. The CDR3 covers 15 residues. The CDR3 loop reads CASSSPGQGGGGQYF. CDR3 DNA sequence: TGTGCCAGCAGTTCACCGGGACAGGGAGGAGGGGGGCAGTACTTC.

This sequence joins TRBV7-6 and TRBJ2-1; 11 nucleotides agree with TRBD1. With V trimmed by 1 base and J by 6 bases, 8 bases remained unmatched. Germline values: CDR1 SGHVS, CDR2 FNYEAQ. The length of the CDR3 is 17 residues. The CDR3 loop reads CASSLGSGQGATNEQFF. The CDR3 DNA sequence: TGTGCCAGCAGCTTAGGAAGTGGACAGGGGGCAACCAATGAGCAGTTCTTC.